This passage covers 32 T cell receptor beta chains from one sample sequenced in a study of graft-versus-host responses after intestinal transplantation. Sequencing used immunoSEQ multiplex PCR; TCRdb keeps in-frame clones, though not all of them. The repertoire holds approximately 85,000 clones, 85% to 95% seen once, with around 1.1% in the top ten. No antigen is known for these receptors. Sequencing was performed on unstimulated CD8+ T cells sorted from spleen or lymph node cells, taken before transplant. Receptor source: a human donor who was the organ donor for an intestinal transplant.

This CDR3 is CASGGQGDRNEQFF. CDR3 DNA sequence: TGTGCCAGCGGAGGACAGGGGGATAGGAATGAGCAGTTCTTC. The rearrangement links TRBV13 to TRBJ2-1; TRBD1 aligns across 10 bases. The V gene end was trimmed by 8 bases and the J gene end by 7 bases; junction bases not matched to a gene: 8. CDR1 is PRHDT and CDR2 is FYEKMQ in the germline V gene (reference sequence). The CDR3 runs to 14 residues.

The rearrangement links TRBV7-9 to TRBJ2-1, with D possibly being TRBD2 (6 bases). The CDR3 sequence is 13 residues long. V was shortened by 4 bases and J by 7 bases, with 11 bases between the two germline ends. Germline V gene lookup returns CDR1 SEHNR and CDR2 FQNEAQ (reference sequence). The CDR3 here is CASSSPAGNEQFF. CDR3 in DNA: TGTGCCAGCAGCTCCCCGGCGGGGAATGAGCAGTTCTTC.

The chain carries TRBV5-1 and TRBJ2-3, with a possible D match to TRBD2 (7 bases). There are 15 residues in the CDR3. V was trimmed by 0 bases and J by 6 bases, leaving 14 bases between them. The germline V gene encodes CDR1 SGHRS and CDR2 YFSETQ. CDR3 nucleotides: TGCGCCAGCAGCTTGGAAGGGGGGGTAGGTGATACGCAGTATTTT. Amino acid sequence: CASSLEGGVGDTQYF.

CDR3 nucleotide sequence: TGTGCCAGCAGCGAGACAGGGGGCGGGAATGAGCAGTTCTTC. Amino acids: CASSETGGGNEQFF. This chain connects TRBV7-9 to TRBJ2-1, with 10 bases fitting TRBD1. Germline assignment: CDR1 SEHNR and CDR2 FQNEAQ (reference sequence). Trimming at V came to 5 bases and at J to 7 bases, leaving 5 bases not matched to a gene. The CDR3 runs 14 residues.

J is TRBJ1-3 and V is TRBV4-2; no definite D call. Germline V gives CDR1 LGHNA, CDR2 YNFKEQ. This CDR3 is 15 amino acids long. The V end was cut by 1 base, the J end by 5 bases, with 12 bases between. CDR3 sequence: CASSQATGYRNTIYF. The CDR3 DNA sequence: TGTGCCAGCAGCCAAGCTACGGGGTATCGAAACACCATATATTTT.

This chain uses TRBV27 with TRBJ1-2, with 7 positions matching TRBD1. V lost 5 bases to trimming and J lost 7 bases; unmatched junction nucleotides: 10. Germline-derived CDR1 and CDR2 are MNHEY and SMNVEV (reference sequence). The CDR3 spans 14 residues. The CDR3 sequence is CASSALQGTGGYTF. The CDR3 bases are TGTGCCAGCAGTGCCCTACAGGGGACGGGTGGCTACACCTTC.

The CDR3 loop is CASSLSAGSGVNEQFF. The CDR3 DNA reads TGTGCCAGCAGTTTATCGGCGGGATCGGGTGTGAATGAGCAGTTCTTC. J is TRBJ2-1 and V is TRBV27; the D gene is possibly TRBD2 (6 bases). CDR1 is MNHEY, CDR2 SMNVEV, per germline (reference sequence). The V end was cut by 0 bases, the J end by 7 bases, with 16 bases between. The CDR3 covers 16 residues.

This chain joins TRBV6-5 and TRBJ2-5; D might be TRBD2 (6 bases). The germline gives CDR1 MNHEY, CDR2 SVGAGI. The V gene lost 6 bases and the J gene lost 14 bases, with 25 bases spanning the gap. This CDR3 comprises 14 residues. The CDR3 reads CASSPSWGGHPSYF. The CDR3 DNA sequence: TGTGCCAGCAGCCCATCATGGGGAGGCCACCCCTCATACTTC.

The chain couples TRBV7-6 to TRBJ2-3; TRBD2 matches at 11 bases. V lost 2 bases, J lost 4 bases, and 2 bases stayed unmatched. Germline V gives CDR1 SGHVS, CDR2 FNYEAQ. This CDR3 has 15 amino acids. CDR3 sequence reads: CASSLLAGGPDTQYF. DNA of the CDR3: TGTGCCAGCAGCTTACTAGCGGGAGGCCCAGATACGCAGTATTTT.

The chain has TRBV27 and TRBJ2-3, with D uncertain. The CDR3 has 17 amino acids. Germline V gene data show CDR1 as MNHEY and CDR2 as SMNVEV (reference sequence). Between the trimmed V and J ends, which lost 5 bases and 1 base, there was a span of 19 bases. CDR3 bases: TGTGCCAGCAGTGAAGCCTCGATGGGCACAGGCACAGATACGCAGTATTTT. Protein product: CASSEASMGTGTDTQYF.

This clone was observed a single time. V and J are TRBV7-3 and TRBJ2-5; D gene uncertain. With 2 bases removed from V and 0 bases from J, the gap between germline ends came to 10 bases. CDR3 length: 15 residues. In germline, CDR1 is SGHTA, CDR2 FQGTGA. CDR3 in DNA: TGTGCCAGCAGCTTAGGGCTAACTTACCAAGAGACCCAGTACTTC. It is translated as CASSLGLTYQETQYF.

The chain uses TRBV9 and TRBJ2-2; 8 nucleotides line up with TRBD1. The V and J ends lost 3 bases and 7 bases, in that order; junction bases with no gene match: 11. This CDR3 region has 16 residues. The germline V gene encodes CDR1 SGDLS and CDR2 YYNGEE. The CDR3 bases are TGTGCCAGCAGCGCCGGACAGGGTGGTATCGACGGGGAGCTGTTTTTT. This gives the protein CASSAGQGGIDGELFF.

V usage is TRBV19 and J usage is TRBJ2-7; a weak D match, TRBD2 (5 bases). CDR1 LNHDA and CDR2 SQIVND come from the germline V gene (reference sequence). Trimming shortened V by 1 base and J by 6 bases, and 7 bases separated the two germline ends. This CDR3 region has 12 residues. The CDR3 DNA sequence: TGTGCCAGTAGTATAGGGGCGGGCGAGCAGTACTTC. It translates to CASSIGAGEQYF.

The chain has TRBV27 and TRBJ2-1; D might be TRBD2 (5 bases). The CDR3 is 15 residues long. From germline, CDR1 is MNHEY and CDR2 SMNVEV (reference sequence). Deletions cut 9 bases from V and 1 base from J, with 16 bases between. CDR3 sequence reads: CASRALRGSYNEQFF. The CDR3 DNA reads TGTGCCAGTAGAGCCCTCCGCGGGTCCTACAATGAGCAGTTCTTC.

The chain has TRBV4-3 and TRBJ1-4; a weak D match, TRBD1 (6 bases). Trimming took off 4 bases at V and 0 bases at J, with 15 bases between the two ends. Germline-derived CDR1 and CDR2 are LGHNA and YSLEER. The CDR3 is 17 residues long. The DNA of the CDR3 is TGCGCCAGCAGCCCCGACAGGTTCTTCGCAACTAATGAAAAACTGTTTTTT. Translation gives CASSPDRFFATNEKLFF.

A word on this clone: The identical CDR3 is also encoded by other nucleotide sequences in the sample. The rearrangement joins TRBV19 to TRBJ2-7; 11 bases line up with TRBD2. Germline V gene sequence: CDR1 LNHDA, CDR2 SQIVND (reference sequence). V was pared by 3 bases and J by 2 bases, with 0 bases of the junction left unmatched. The CDR3 runs to 14 residues. The CDR3 loop is CASSISGGAYEQYF. In DNA, the CDR3 is TGTGCCAGTAGTATTAGCGGGGGGGCCTACGAGCAGTACTTC.

The V and J genes are TRBV27 and TRBJ2-7, with 7 bases matching TRBD1. The germline gives CDR1 MNHEY, CDR2 SMNVEV (reference sequence). After removal of 2 bases from V and 0 bases from J, the junction contained 10 bases not matched to a gene. The CDR3 length is 17 residues. CDR3 in DNA: TGTGCCAGCAGTTTACTCGTACAGGGGACGGACTCCTACGAGCAGTACTTC. Its protein product is CASSLLVQGTDSYEQYF.

The genes are TRBV4-1 and TRBJ1-2; D is undetermined. Looked up from germline, CDR1 is MGHRA and CDR2 is YSYEKL. The CDR3 loop spans 14 amino acids. Between the trimmed V and J ends, which lost 1 base and 10 bases, there was a span of 16 bases. CDR3 coding DNA: TGCGCCAGCAGCCAAGGTCGGTGGAGTCGTGACTACACCTTC. It is translated as CASSQGRWSRDYTF.

The chain combines TRBV16 with TRBJ2-3, with TRBD2 matching 8 bases. The trim removed 2 bases at V and 1 base at J, leaving 11 bases unmatched. Germline CDR1 reads KGHSY; CDR2 reads FQNENV. The CDR3 has 18 residues. The CDR3 region is CASSQKVRPGLGTDTQYF. The CDR3 nucleotides read TGTGCCAGCAGCCAAAAGGTCCGCCCGGGACTAGGCACAGATACGCAGTATTTT.

The V and J genes are TRBV2 and TRBJ2-1; 8 bases are a match to TRBD1. This CDR3 contains 14 residues. In germline, CDR1 is SNHLY, CDR2 FYNNEI. J lost 6 bases, V lost 4 bases, and 5 bases had no gene match. The CDR3: CASSVGTGGNEQFF. For the CDR3, the DNA is TGTGCCAGCAGTGTCGGGACAGGCGGCAATGAGCAGTTCTTC.

The chain combines TRBV27 with TRBJ2-7; 11 bases match TRBD2. There are 15 residues in the CDR3. CDR1 MNHEY and CDR2 SMNVEV come from the germline V gene (reference sequence). The J segment lost 2 bases and the V segment lost 2 bases, leaving 2 bases of the junction unmatched. The CDR3 nucleotides are TGTGCCAGCAGTTTAATGGGACTAGCGGCCTACGAGCAGTACTTC. It specifies CASSLMGLAAYEQYF.

The J gene is TRBJ2-1, the V gene TRBV6-4; TRBD2 agrees at 11 bases. J was trimmed by 7 bases and V by 5 bases; bases with no gene match: 4. Germline V gene sequence: CDR1 MRHNA, CDR2 SNTAGT. The CDR3 extends over 14 amino acids. The CDR3 region is CASSNTSGGNEQFF. CDR3 coding DNA: TGTGCCAGCAGTAATACTAGCGGGGGAAATGAGCAGTTCTTC.

The V gene is TRBV5-6, the J gene TRBJ2-1; 15 bases fit TRBD2. CDR3 length: 17 amino acids. Germline V gene sequence: CDR1 SGHDT, CDR2 YYEEEE. V lost 2 bases, J lost 8 bases, and 8 bases stayed unmatched. The CDR3 reads CASSLGLAGGPWDEQFF. CDR3 bases: TGTGCCAGCAGCTTAGGACTAGCGGGAGGGCCCTGGGATGAGCAGTTCTTC. Filled out from reference TRBV5-6 and TRBJ2-1, the complete variable domain reads DAGVTQSPTHLIKTRGQQVTLRCSPKSGHDTVSWYQQALGQGPQFIFQYYEEEERQRGNFPDRFSGHQFPNYSSELNVNALLLGDSALYLCASSLGLAGGPWDEQFFGPGTRLTVL.

The sample holds one count of this clone. V and J are TRBV15 and TRBJ1-4; weak D call: TRBD1 (6 bases). This CDR3 is 16 amino acids long. Germline CDR1 and CDR2: LNHNV and YYDKDF (reference sequence). Trimming shortened V by 0 bases and J by 4 bases, and 12 bases separated the two germline ends. The CDR3 reads CATSRDRGGNNEKLFF. For the CDR3, the DNA is TGTGCCACCAGCAGAGATAGGGGGGGGAATAATGAAAAACTGTTTTTT.

A single count supports this clone. The chain recombines TRBV7-9 with TRBJ1-3, with TRBD1 matching over 10 bases. The CDR3 covers 17 residues. In germline, CDR1 is SEHNR, CDR2 FQNEAQ (reference sequence). J lost 2 bases, V lost 1 base, and 5 bases had no gene match. The CDR3 DNA follows: TGTGCCAGCAGCTTAGGACCCGGGACAGGGGCTGGAAACACCATATATTTT. This sequence encodes CASSLGPGTGAGNTIYF.

The chain combines TRBV6-1 with TRBJ1-5; D is unclear. The CDR3 is 17 residues long. Deletions cut 1 base from V and 8 bases from J, with 21 bases between. Germline CDR1 MNHNS, CDR2 SASEGT. The CDR3, as DNA: TGTGCCAGCAGTGAAGAGGCTCGCATGAGGGCGTGGAAGCCCCAGCATTTT. Translating it yields CASSEEARMRAWKPQHF.

The chain combines TRBV6-4 with TRBJ2-7, with 7 bases lining up with TRBD2. V gave up 0 bases and J gave up 2 bases; unmatched junction bases: 10. The CDR3 covers 17 residues. From germline, CDR1 is MRHNA and CDR2 SNTAGT. The CDR3 DNA reads TGTGCCAGCAGTGACTCGATGTTCCTAGCGGTTACCTACGAGCAGTACTTC. It codes for CASSDSMFLAVTYEQYF.

The V gene is TRBV4-3, the J gene TRBJ2-7; 8 bases fit TRBD1. V was pared by 1 base and J by 5 bases, with 10 bases of the junction left unmatched. Per germline, CDR1 LGHNA and CDR2 YSLEER. This CDR3 region has 16 residues. CDR3 region: CASSQGVRGLVNEQYF. Here the CDR3 DNA reads TGCGCCAGCAGCCAAGGGGTCAGGGGGCTGGTAAACGAGCAGTACTTC.

The V call is TRBV4-1, the J call TRBJ2-1, with a weak D call TRBD1 (6 bases). Germline CDR1 reads MGHRA; CDR2 reads YSYEKL. There are 13 residues in the CDR3. V was trimmed by 4 bases and J by 9 bases, leaving 13 bases between them. The CDR3, as DNA: TGCGCCAGCAGCCGACCCCAGGGGAGTGAGCAGTTCTTC. Translated, it gives CASSRPQGSEQFF.

The rearrangement joins TRBV19 to TRBJ1-1; 8 bases map to TRBD1. CDR3 length equals 17 residues. V lost 3 bases and J lost 4; bases outside the gene matches: 13. The germline V gene has CDR1 LNHDA and CDR2 SQIVND (reference sequence). CDR3 amino acids: CASSIDISAGGGTEAFF. The CDR3, as DNA: TGTGCCAGTAGTATCGATATTTCTGCAGGGGGCGGCACTGAAGCTTTCTTT.

J is TRBJ2-3 and V is TRBV30; 10 bases map to TRBD2. CDR1 is GTSNPN and CDR2 is SVGIG in the germline V gene (reference sequence). CDR3 length equals 14 residues. With V trimmed by 4 bases and J by 1 base, 2 bases remained unmatched. DNA of the CDR3: TGTGCCTGGACCCTAGCGGGGGGCACAGATACGCAGTATTTT. As protein: CAWTLAGGTDTQYF.

The sample holds one count of this clone. The V call is TRBV11-3, the J call TRBJ1-6, with D uncertain. With 9 bases removed from V and 3 bases from J, the gap between germline ends came to 6 bases. Germline V gene data show CDR1 as SGHNT and CDR2 as YENEEA. The CDR3 has 12 amino acids. DNA of the CDR3: TGTGCCAGTAACTACTATAATTCACCCCTCCACTTT. Translated: CASNYYNSPLHF.